The sequence of this T cell receptor (beta chain) was determined in a study of cytomegalovirus exposure and HLA in healthy donors. Findings of the study overall: Among the most significant clusters, several appeared linked to common viral pathogens in a later analysis. It was likely that a cluster of highly shared sequence variants was a sequencing artifact.

CDR1 MNHNY and CDR2 SVGAGI come from the germline V gene (reference sequence). The CDR3 contains 16 residues. Deletions cut 0 bases from V and 0 bases from J, with 9 bases between. PCR involved 60 Vbeta and 13 Jbeta primers. Measured with immunoSEQ multiplex PCR; TCRdb has only the in-frame clones, and not every one. The table shows about 200,000 clones, with over 65% occurring only once. In regard to this clone: The antigen remains unidentified.

Sequencing was carried out using PBMCs. The clonotype originates from a man younger than 35 in good health and CMV-seronegative. V and J are TRBV6-6 and TRBJ2-1; perhaps TRBD2 as D (5 bases). Here the CDR3 reads CASSYSRVGSYNEQFF. The DNA of the CDR3 is TGTGCCAGCAGTTACTCGAGGGTAGGCTCCTACAATGAGCAGTTCTTC.